This passage covers 19 T cell receptor beta chains from one sample sequenced in a study of blood T cell repertoires in COVID-19. The data were produced by immunoSEQ multiplex PCR, yet TCRdb's version contains in-frame clones alone and is incomplete. The sample lists about 350,000 clones, over 85% occurring once. Sequencing was carried out using peripheral blood. The receptors were sampled from a woman aged 55-69 years with COVID-19, enrolled during active disease.

J is TRBJ2-1 and V is TRBV18; D perhaps matches TRBD1 (6 bases). CDR1 and CDR2 from the germline V gene are KGHSH and LQKENI. This CDR3 is 12 amino acids long. V lost 3 bases and J lost 9, with 9 bases in between. CDR3 sequence (DNA): TGTGCCAGCTCACCCCAGGGGACTGAGCAGTTCTTC. Amino acid sequence: CASSPQGTEQFF.

V gene TRBV2 combines with J gene TRBJ1-2, with D unresolved. Germline CDR1 and CDR2: SNHLY and FYNNEI. The CDR3 runs 12 residues. Trimming took off 11 bases at V and 5 bases at J, with 15 bases between the two ends. CDR3 protein: CAGEESRYGYTF. CDR3 DNA sequence: TGTGCCGGCGAGGAAAGCAGATATGGCTACACCTTC.

This chain uses TRBV19 with TRBJ1-2; 11 bases line up with TRBD1. V gave up 3 bases and J gave up 6 bases; unmatched junction bases: 15. The germline V gene encodes CDR1 LNHDA and CDR2 SQIVND (reference sequence). This CDR3 spans 18 amino acids. CDR3 region: CASSIPPGQGGSVDGYTF. The CDR3, as DNA: TGTGCCAGTAGTATCCCCCCGGGACAGGGGGGATCAGTGGATGGCTACACCTTC.

This chain's CDR3 is CASSPWTGGRLQQYF. In DNA, the CDR3 is TGTGCCAGCAGCCCTTGGACAGGGGGGCGCTTACAGCAGTACTTC. The rearrangement links TRBV3-1 (or the pseudogene TRBV3-2) to TRBJ2-7; 10 bases agree with TRBD1. V lost 4 bases and J lost 8; bases outside the gene matches: 11. The CDR3 has 15 residues. Germline CDR1 is LGHDT and CDR2 is YNNKEL (reference sequence).

The gene calls are TRBV28 and TRBJ2-1; 13 bases map to TRBD2. J gave up 6 bases and V 6 bases, and 17 bases lay outside the gene matches. Germline CDR1 reads MDHEN; CDR2 reads SYDVKM. This CDR3 has 19 residues. The DNA of the CDR3 is TGTGCCAGCAGCAACCGTTACACTAGCGGGGGGGCAAGGGCCAATGAGCAGTTCTTC. It encodes CASSNRYTSGGARANEQFF.

J is TRBJ2-3 and V is TRBV5-6, with 10 bases lining up with TRBD1. Germline V CDR1 and CDR2: SGHDT, YYEEEE. The CDR3 covers 16 residues. V was pared by 3 bases and J by 3 bases, with 7 bases of the junction left unmatched. CDR3 DNA sequence: TGTGCCAGCAGCTCGAGACAGGGGGCGTTGACAGATACGCAGTATTTT. This codes for CASSSRQGALTDTQYF.

This clone was recorded once. The V and J genes are TRBV5-1 and TRBJ1-1; TRBD1 matches at 12 bases. Germline CDR1 is SGHRS and CDR2 is YFSETQ. The V gene end was trimmed by 2 bases and the J gene end by 4 bases; junction bases not matched to a gene: 9. CDR3 length: 17 residues. This chain's CDR3 is CASSFAGTGGKSTEAFF. The CDR3 DNA follows: TGCGCCAGCAGCTTCGCCGGGACAGGGGGCAAAAGCACTGAAGCTTTCTTT.

The rearrangement uses TRBV10-2 and TRBJ2-5; the match to TRBD2 covers 14 bases. V shed 3 bases and J 2 bases; nucleotides not matched to a gene: 8. Per the germline V gene, CDR1 is WSHSY and CDR2 is SAAADI. This CDR3 is 18 amino acids long. CDR3 residues: CASSDPGLAGAFQETQYF. Here the CDR3 DNA reads TGCGCCAGCAGTGACCCGGGACTAGCGGGGGCCTTTCAAGAGACCCAGTACTTC.

There are a few counts of this clone. The chain links TRBV9 to TRBJ2-7; 9 bases map to TRBD1. Trimming removed 3 bases from V and 3 bases from J; junction bases left unmatched: 4. The CDR3 is 14 amino acids. Germline loops: CDR1 SGDLS, CDR2 YYNGEE. CDR3 loop: CASSEGTGNYEQYF. The CDR3 DNA follows: TGTGCCAGCAGCGAGGGGACAGGGAACTACGAGCAGTACTTC.

This chain joins TRBV7-7 and TRBJ2-5; 7 bases line up with TRBD2. This CDR3 contains 16 residues. Trimming removed 2 bases from V and 2 bases from J; junction bases left unmatched: 8. The germline V gene has CDR1 SSHAT and CDR2 FNYEAQ (reference sequence). This CDR3 reads CASSLNRGLQQETQYF. CDR3 DNA sequence: TGTGCCAGCAGCTTAAATAGGGGACTACAACAAGAGACCCAGTACTTC.

The chain links TRBV5-6 to TRBJ2-1, with D tentatively TRBD1 (5 bases). Germline V gene lookup returns CDR1 SGHDT and CDR2 YYEEEE. The V and J ends lost 0 bases and 7 bases respectively, with 11 bases between them. CDR3 length: 14 amino acids. DNA for the CDR3: TGTGCCAGCAGCTTGGGCCTAAAGGGGAATGAGCAGTTCTTC. This translates into CASSLGLKGNEQFF. The entire variable domain, with the rest obtained from reference TRBV5-6 and TRBJ2-1, is as follows: DAGVTQSPTHLIKTRGQQVTLRCSPKSGHDTVSWYQQALGQGPQFIFQYYEEEERQRGNFPDRFSGHQFPNYSSELNVNALLLGDSALYLCASSLGLKGNEQFFGPGTRLTVL.

The rearrangement joins TRBV11-2 to TRBJ1-1; D unclear. The V gene lost 2 bases and the J gene lost 4 bases, with 11 bases spanning the gap. There are 14 residues in the CDR3. The germline V gene has CDR1 SGHAT and CDR2 FQNNGV. The CDR3 loop is CASSLPHGITEAFF. The CDR3 nucleotides read TGTGCCAGCAGCTTACCCCACGGGATCACTGAAGCTTTCTTT.

V gene TRBV23-1 combines with J gene TRBJ2-3; 7 bases are shared with TRBD1. TRBV23-1 falls under the ORF class, with uncertain function. The CDR3 spans 20 residues. Germline trimming cut 6 bases from V and 0 bases from J; bases unmatched to any gene: 21. CDR3 bases: TGCGCCAGCAGCAAAACTTCCGGGACAGCATTGGCCCAGAGCACAGATACGCAGTATTTT. This gives the protein CASSKTSGTALAQSTDTQYF.

The chain has TRBV5-1 and TRBJ2-5; TRBD2 matches at 10 bases. J was trimmed by 1 base and V by 3 bases; bases with no gene match: 6. The CDR3 contains 16 residues. Germline-derived CDR1 and CDR2 are SGHRS and YFSETQ. CDR3 sequence: CASSSGLAALQETQYF. The CDR3 DNA reads as TGCGCCAGCAGCTCTGGACTAGCGGCACTCCAAGAGACCCAGTACTTC.

The chain links TRBV15 to TRBJ2-5, with 9 bases identical to TRBD1. The V and J ends lost 4 bases and 1 base, in that order; junction bases with no gene match: 4. Germline lookup yields CDR1 LNHNV and CDR2 YYDKDF (reference sequence). CDR3 length: 15 amino acids. The DNA for the CDR3 is TGTGCCACCAGCAAAGGGGGACAGGGCCAAGAGACCCAGTACTTC. It encodes CATSKGGQGQETQYF.

The CDR3 sequence is CASSYGGFSGNTIYF. CDR3 coding DNA: TGCGCCAGCAGCTATGGAGGGTTCTCTGGAAACACCATATATTTT. The V gene is TRBV5-1, the J gene TRBJ1-3; D remains unclear. The germline V gene encodes CDR1 SGHRS and CDR2 YFSETQ. Trimming removed 3 bases at V and 0 bases at J, with 10 bases between. This CDR3 comprises 15 residues.

This chain connects TRBV28 to TRBJ1-2; perhaps TRBD1 as D (6 bases). The CDR3 length is 16 residues. The V end lost 6 bases, the J end lost 2 bases, and 19 bases lay between the germline ends. CDR1 is MDHEN, CDR2 SYDVKM, per germline. CDR3 loop: CASRSTGAPGNYGYTF. The CDR3 nucleotides read TGTGCCAGCAGATCGACAGGCGCACCGGGGAACTATGGCTACACCTTC.

The chain has TRBV10-3 and TRBJ1-2, with 8 bases fitting TRBD1. This CDR3 region has 14 residues. Looked up from germline, CDR1 is ENHRY and CDR2 is SYGVKD. With V trimmed by 10 bases and J by 2 bases, 9 bases remained unmatched. For the CDR3, the DNA is TGTGCCACACAACAGGGGGTCTTAAACTATGGCTACACCTTC. It codes for CATQQGVLNYGYTF.

The chain carries TRBV3-1 (or the pseudogene TRBV3-2) and TRBJ2-5, with 13 bases fitting TRBD2. From germline, CDR1 is LGHDT and CDR2 YNNKEL (reference sequence). The V segment lost 4 bases and the J segment 5 bases; nucleotides outside the gene matches: 7. This CDR3 has 16 amino acids. CDR3 protein: CASSLSLAGGLETQYF. CDR3 nucleotides: TGTGCCAGCAGCCTGTCACTAGCGGGGGGGCTCGAGACCCAGTACTTC.